The 12 T cell receptor beta chains below come from one sample, sequenced in a study of response to subunit inactivated influenza vaccine (dated by TCRdb to about 2018). According to the study, the label for this sample's time point signals: 45 days after influenza vaccine administration. The library was obtained by RT-PCR. The instrument given in TCRdb is Illumina HiSeq 2500. Through fastp at Q25 and MiXCR, TCRdb rebuilt clones from the public reads, retaining in-frame beta chains. Rows matching on CDR3 protein sequence are summarized as one entry with the most common DNA and genes. The sample has about 530,000 distinct CDR3 sequences on record, 10% to 15% of them singletons. Around 13% of the sample lies in the top ten. This specimen consisted of PBMCs from blood, obtained 40 to 50 days after vaccination. These receptors all stem from a man between 45 and 60 years old who received an inactivated influenza vaccine. Donor details come from another sample of the same person, matched by shared clones.

Only a few counts were recorded for this clonotype. V and J are TRBV20-1 and TRBJ1-1, with 7 bases that match TRBD1. The CDR3 has 13 amino acids. Trimming removed 6 bases from V and 4 bases from J; junction bases left unmatched: 8. Germline V CDR1 and CDR2: DFQATT, SNEGSKA (reference sequence). Written as DNA, the CDR3 is TGCAGTGCCTATGAACAGGGGAGCACTGAAGCTTTCTTT. It specifies CSAYEQGSTEAFF.

This clonotype was seen more than once but under ten times. This rearrangement joins TRBV7-9 to TRBJ2-1; a weak D match, TRBD1 (5 bases). The germline gives CDR1 SEHNR, CDR2 FQNEAQ (reference sequence). Trimming removed 5 bases at V and 6 bases at J, with 17 bases between. This CDR3 has 15 residues. CDR3 nucleotide sequence: TGTGCCAGCAGCGAACAGGCCTTCTACCTCAATGAGCAGTTCTTC. Translation: CASSEQAFYLNEQFF.

This sequence joins TRBV7-2 and TRBJ2-1; TRBD1 is a possible D gene (6 bases). V was trimmed by 5 bases and J by 5 bases, leaving 22 bases between them. The CDR3 is made up of 17 amino acids. The germline CDR1 and CDR2 sequences are SGHTA and FQGNSA. CDR3 nucleotides: TGTGCCAGCAGCCCTATACAGGGTCAATTCAGTCACAATGAGCAGTTCTTC. Translated, it gives CASSPIQGQFSHNEQFF.

This clonotype has just a few counts. The J gene is TRBJ2-7, the V gene TRBV10-2; D gene ambiguous. Germline lookup yields CDR1 WSHSY and CDR2 SAAADI. The CDR3 sequence is 11 residues long. The germline V and J ends were trimmed by 3 bases and 2 bases, with 2 bases remaining between them. In nucleotides, the CDR3 is TGCGCCAGCAGTGAACCCTACGAGCAGTACTTC. Its protein product is CASSEPYEQYF.

This clonotype was counted many times. V gene TRBV10-3 combines with J gene TRBJ2-2, with a weak D call TRBD1 (6 bases). V shed 0 bases and J shed 7 bases, with 12 bases lying between them. The germline V gene has CDR1 ENHRY and CDR2 SYGVKD. This CDR3 contains 15 residues. The CDR3 protein is CAISESQGLSGELFF. In DNA, the CDR3 is TGTGCCATCAGTGAGTCGCAGGGGCTCAGCGGGGAGCTGTTTTTT.

This clonotype was recorded a few times. The genes are TRBV5-5 and TRBJ2-7; D possibly corresponds to TRBD1 (6 bases). Trimming pared 4 bases from V and 4 bases from J, leaving 24 bases between. Germline loops: CDR1 SGHKS, CDR2 YYEKEE (reference sequence). This CDR3 contains 17 residues. The CDR3 nucleotides read TGTGCCAGCAGCCAATCAGGGGCGCTTCGAGCCGGTTACGAGCAGTACTTC. Protein product: CASSQSGALRAGYEQYF. The full variable domain, completed using reference TRBV5-5 and TRBJ2-7, is DAGVTQSPTHLIKTRGQQVTLRCSPISGHKSVSWYQQVLGQGPQFIFQYYEKEERGRGNFPDRFSARQFPNYSSELNVNALLLGDSALYLCASSQSGALRAGYEQYFGPGTRLTVT.

A few counts support this clonotype. This chain uses TRBV20-1 with TRBJ2-1; 8 bases map to TRBD1. V gave up 3 bases and J gave up 2 bases; unmatched junction bases: 15. Per germline, CDR1 DFQATT and CDR2 SNEGSKA (reference sequence). CDR3 length equals 18 residues. The CDR3 DNA reads as TGCAGTGCTAGTCTGGGGACAGGACAGATCGTTCCCTACAATGAGCAGTTCTTC. It specifies CSASLGTGQIVPYNEQFF.

The chain links TRBV10-3 to TRBJ1-2; D call uncertain. The CDR3 totals 15 residues. V lost 4 bases and J 3 bases, leaving 15 bases between the germline ends. Germline V CDR1 and CDR2: ENHRY, SYGVKD. The CDR3 DNA reads as TGTGCCATCAGTGTTTCAGTCCCCACGGACTATGGCTACACCTTC. Translating gives CAISVSVPTDYGYTF.

This chain joins TRBV25-1 and TRBJ2-7, with TRBD2 identical over 10 bases. The CDR3 contains 14 residues. Germline CDR1 and CDR2: MGHDK and SYGVNS. J was trimmed by 4 bases and V by 2 bases; bases with no gene match: 2. This CDR3 is CASSETSGNYEQYF. Written as DNA, the CDR3 is TGTGCCAGCAGTGAAACTAGCGGGAATTACGAGCAGTACTTC.

The chain uses TRBV28 and TRBJ2-5, with 8 bases identical to TRBD2. Germline values: CDR1 MDHEN, CDR2 SYDVKM. The V gene end was trimmed by 2 bases and the J gene end by 5 bases; junction bases not matched to a gene: 7. This CDR3 has 15 residues. The CDR3 region has the DNA TGTGCCAGCAGTTTACAAGCGGGGGCCGGGGAGACCCAGTACTTC. Protein product: CASSLQAGAGETQYF.

The chain combines TRBV5-1 with TRBJ1-4; 7 nucleotides match TRBD1. After removal of 4 bases from V and 7 bases from J, the junction contained 10 bases not matched to a gene. Germline V gene data show CDR1 as SGHRS and CDR2 as YFSETQ. CDR3 size: 15 residues. The CDR3 reads CASSVAGGFGEKLFF. The DNA of the CDR3 is TGCGCCAGCAGCGTCGCAGGGGGTTTCGGTGAAAAACTGTTTTTT.

The chain links TRBV7-9 to TRBJ2-2; D may match TRBD1 or TRBD2 (6 bases each). Germline CDR1 SEHNR, CDR2 FQNEAQ (reference sequence). Trimming shortened V by 4 bases and J by 3 bases, and 15 bases separated the two germline ends. This CDR3 contains 16 residues. CDR3 in DNA: TGTGCCAGCAGCTCGGGGACAAGGAGGGACACCGGGGAGCTGTTTTTT. Protein product: CASSSGTRRDTGELFF.